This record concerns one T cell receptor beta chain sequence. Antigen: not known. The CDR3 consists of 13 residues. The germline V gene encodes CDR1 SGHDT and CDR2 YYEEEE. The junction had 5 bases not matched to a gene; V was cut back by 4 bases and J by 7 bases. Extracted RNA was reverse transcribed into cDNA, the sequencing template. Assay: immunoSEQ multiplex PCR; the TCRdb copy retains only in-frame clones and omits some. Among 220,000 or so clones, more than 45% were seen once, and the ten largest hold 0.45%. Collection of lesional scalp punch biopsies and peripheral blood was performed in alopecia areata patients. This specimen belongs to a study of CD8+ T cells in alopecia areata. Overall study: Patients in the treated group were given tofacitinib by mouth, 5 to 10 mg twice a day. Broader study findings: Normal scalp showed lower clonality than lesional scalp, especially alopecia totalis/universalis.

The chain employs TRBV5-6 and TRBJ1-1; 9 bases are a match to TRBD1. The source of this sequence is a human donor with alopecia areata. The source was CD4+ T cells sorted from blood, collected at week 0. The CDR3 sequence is CASSGTGRFEAFF. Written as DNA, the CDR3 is TGTGCCAGCAGCGGGACAGGGCGTTTTGAAGCTTTCTTT. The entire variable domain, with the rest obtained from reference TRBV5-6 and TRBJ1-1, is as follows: DAGVTQSPTHLIKTRGQQVTLRCSPKSGHDTVSWYQQALGQGPQFIFQYYEEEERQRGNFPDRFSGHQFPNYSSELNVNALLLGDSALYLCASSGTGRFEAFFGQGTRLTVV.